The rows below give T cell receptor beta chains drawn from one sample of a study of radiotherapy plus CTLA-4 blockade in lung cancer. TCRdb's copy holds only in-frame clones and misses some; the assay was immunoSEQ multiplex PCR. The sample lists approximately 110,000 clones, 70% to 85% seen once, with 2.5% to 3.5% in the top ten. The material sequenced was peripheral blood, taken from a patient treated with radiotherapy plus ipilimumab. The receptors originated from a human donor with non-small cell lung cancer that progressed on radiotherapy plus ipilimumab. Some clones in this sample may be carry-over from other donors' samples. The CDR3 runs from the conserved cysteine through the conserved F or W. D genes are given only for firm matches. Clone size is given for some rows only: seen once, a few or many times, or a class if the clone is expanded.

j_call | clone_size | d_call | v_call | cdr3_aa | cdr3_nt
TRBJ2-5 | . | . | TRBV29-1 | CSVTQGGGETQYF | TGCAGCGTAACCCAGGGTGGTGGGGAGACCCAGTACTTC
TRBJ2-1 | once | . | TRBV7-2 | CASSLGPWEYNEQFF | TGTGCCAGCAGCCTCGGGCCATGGGAGTACAATGAGCAGTTCTTC
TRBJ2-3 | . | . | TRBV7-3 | CASNLGGQGTQYF | TGTGCCAGCAACCTGGGGGGGCAGGGTACGCAGTATTTT
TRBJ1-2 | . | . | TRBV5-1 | CASSPLGGGSYGYTF | TGCGCCAGCAGCCCCTTGGGAGGAGGGAGTTACGGCTACACCTTC
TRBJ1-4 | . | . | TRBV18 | CASSHSSDVDEKLFF | TGTGCCAGCTCACACTCCTCGGACGTCGATGAAAAACTGTTTTTT
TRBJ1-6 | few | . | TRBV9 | CASSFGQLNSPLHF | TGTGCCAGCAGCTTTGGACAGCTTAATTCACCCCTCCACTTT
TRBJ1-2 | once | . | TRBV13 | CASRARANYGYTF | TGTGCCAGCAGGGCCAGGGCTAACTATGGCTACACCTTC
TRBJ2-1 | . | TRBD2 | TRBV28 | CASSLTSGGLYNEQFF | TGTGCCAGCAGTTTAACGAGCGGGGGGTTATACAATGAGCAGTTCTTC
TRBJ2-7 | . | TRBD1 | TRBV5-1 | CASSLVAGGADEQYF | TGCGCCAGCAGCTTGGTGGCAGGGGGCGCGGACGAGCAGTACTTC
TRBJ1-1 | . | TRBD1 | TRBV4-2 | CASSPGTGRTEAFF | TGTGCCAGCAGCCCCGGGACAGGGAGAACTGAAGCTTTCTTT
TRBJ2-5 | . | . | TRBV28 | CATTQQGLQETQYF | TGTGCCACCACTCAACAGGGTCTCCAAGAGACCCAGTACTTC
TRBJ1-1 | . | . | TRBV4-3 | CASSQDWGKTEAFF | TGCGCCAGCAGCCAAGATTGGGGGAAGACTGAAGCTTTCTTT
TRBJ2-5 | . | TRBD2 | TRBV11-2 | CASSQTRGGVETQYF | TGTGCCAGCAGCCAGACCCGGGGGGGCGTGGAGACCCAGTACTTC
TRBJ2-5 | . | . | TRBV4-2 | CASSQVDRTTGETQYF | TGTGCCAGCAGCCAAGTCGATCGGACTACTGGGGAGACCCAGTACTTC
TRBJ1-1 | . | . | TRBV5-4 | CASSFNVRGWVTEAFF | TGTGCCAGCAGCTTCAACGTCAGGGGTTGGGTAACTGAAGCTTTCTTT
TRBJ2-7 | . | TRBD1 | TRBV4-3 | CASSQDQGVGYEQYF | TGCGCCAGCAGCCAAGATCAGGGGGTCGGGTACGAGCAGTACTTC
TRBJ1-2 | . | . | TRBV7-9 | CASSLRRGPALYGYTF | TGTGCCAGCAGCTTACGGCGCGGGCCAGCTCTCTATGGCTACACCTTC
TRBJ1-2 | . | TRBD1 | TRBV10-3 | CAIRGPQGTGYTF | TGTGCCATCAGGGGGCCACAGGGGACGGGCTACACCTTC
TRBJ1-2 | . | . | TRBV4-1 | CASSRGGGYGYTF | TGCGCCAGCAGCCGGGGGGGAGGCTATGGCTACACCTTC
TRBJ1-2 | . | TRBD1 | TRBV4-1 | CASSQLTGGLNYGYTF | TGCGCCAGCAGCCAACTTACAGGGGGCCTTAACTATGGCTACACCTTC
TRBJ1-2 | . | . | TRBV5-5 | CASSSTVLPNYGYTF | TGTGCCAGCAGCTCGACAGTGCTGCCTAACTATGGCTACACCTTC
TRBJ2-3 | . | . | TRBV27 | CASSLSISLHPPDTQYF | TGTGCCAGCAGTTTATCGATTTCTTTGCACCCCCCAGATACGCAGTATTTT
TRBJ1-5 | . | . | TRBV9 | CASSELGLINQPQHF | TGTGCCAGCAGCGAGCTAGGGCTGATTAATCAGCCCCAGCATTTT
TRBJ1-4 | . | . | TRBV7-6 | CASSVPKRRLGQPNEKLFF | TGTGCCAGCAGCGTACCCAAACGACGACTCGGACAGCCTAATGAAAAACTGTTTTTT
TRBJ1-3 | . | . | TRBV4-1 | CASSQGFFRGARSGNTIYF | TGCGCCAGCAGCCAAGGTTTTTTTCGAGGGGCGCGCTCTGGAAACACCATATATTTT
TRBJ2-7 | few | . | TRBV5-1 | CASSWSTDSPRGQYF | TGCGCCAGCAGCTGGTCCACGGACAGCCCTCGGGGGCAGTACTTC
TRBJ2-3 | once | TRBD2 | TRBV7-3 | CASSLNSGGLGTQYF | TGTGCCAGCAGCTTAAATAGCGGGGGCCTTGGTACGCAGTATTTT
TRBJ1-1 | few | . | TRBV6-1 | CASRRPGNTEAFF | TGTGCCAGCAGACGCCCGGGGAACACTGAAGCTTTCTTT
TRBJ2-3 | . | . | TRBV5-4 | CASSLKFSGGAWDTQYF | TGTGCCAGCAGCCTTAAATTTAGCGGAGGGGCATGGGATACGCAGTATTTT
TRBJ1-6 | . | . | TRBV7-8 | CASSPGGRESPLHF | TGTGCCAGCAGCCCCGGGGGCAGGGAGTCACCCCTCCACTTT
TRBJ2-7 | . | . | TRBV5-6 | CASSSEVGFYEQYF | TGTGCCAGCAGCTCCGAGGTAGGGTTTTACGAGCAGTACTTC
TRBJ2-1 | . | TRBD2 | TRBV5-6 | CASSFDGTTYNEQFF | TGTGCCAGCAGCTTTGATGGGACTACCTACAATGAGCAGTTCTTC
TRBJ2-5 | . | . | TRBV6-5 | CASSQSVKGGTQYF | TGTGCCAGCAGCCAGAGTGTTAAGGGGGGGACCCAGTACTTC
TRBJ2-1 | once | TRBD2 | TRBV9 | CASSVLAGVSGEQFF | TGTGCCAGCAGCGTTCTAGCGGGGGTATCGGGGGAGCAGTTCTTC
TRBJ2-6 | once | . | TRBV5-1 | CASSLAPGLIRSGANVLTF | TGCGCCAGCAGCTTGGCCCCGGGACTTATTCGCTCTGGGGCCAACGTCCTGACTTTC
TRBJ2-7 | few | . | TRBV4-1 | CASSQDMSREQYF | TGTGCCAGCAGCCAAGATATGTCAAGGGAGCAGTACTTC
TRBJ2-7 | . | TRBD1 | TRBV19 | CASSIGTGAYYEQYF | TGTGCCAGTAGTATAGGGACAGGGGCGTACTACGAGCAGTACTTC
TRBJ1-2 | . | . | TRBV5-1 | CASTESHPQVGYTF | TGCGCCAGCACGGAAAGTCACCCCCAGGTTGGCTACACCTTC
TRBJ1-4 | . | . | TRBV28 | CASSRIWAGVAEKLFF | TGTGCCAGCAGCCGAATCTGGGCAGGGGTGGCAGAAAAACTGTTTTTT
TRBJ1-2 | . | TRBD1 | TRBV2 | CASSELGTGGYTF | TGTGCCAGCAGTGAGTTAGGGACAGGGGGCTACACCTTC
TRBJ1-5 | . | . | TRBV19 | CASSTNRVSQPQHF | TGTGCCAGTAGTACCAACAGGGTAAGTCAGCCCCAGCATTTT
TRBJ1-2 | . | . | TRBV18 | CASSPDPGGPRDGYTF | TGTGCCAGCTCACCTGACCCTGGAGGACCTAGGGATGGCTACACCTTC
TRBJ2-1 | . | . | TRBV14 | CASSQWLEGRGEQFF | TGTGCCAGCAGCCAATGGTTAGAGGGGCGGGGTGAGCAGTTCTTC
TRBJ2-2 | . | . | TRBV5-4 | CASSLGRNTGELFF | TGTGCCAGCAGCTTGGGTCGCAACACCGGGGAGCTGTTTTTT
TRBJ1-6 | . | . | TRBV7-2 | CASSALSGGASPLHF | TGTGCCAGCAGCGCATTATCTGGCGGGGCTTCACCCCTCCACTTT
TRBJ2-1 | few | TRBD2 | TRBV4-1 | CASSQDGGGLAVNEQFF | TGCGCCAGCAGCCAAGATGGGGGGGGACTAGCCGTGAATGAGCAGTTCTTC